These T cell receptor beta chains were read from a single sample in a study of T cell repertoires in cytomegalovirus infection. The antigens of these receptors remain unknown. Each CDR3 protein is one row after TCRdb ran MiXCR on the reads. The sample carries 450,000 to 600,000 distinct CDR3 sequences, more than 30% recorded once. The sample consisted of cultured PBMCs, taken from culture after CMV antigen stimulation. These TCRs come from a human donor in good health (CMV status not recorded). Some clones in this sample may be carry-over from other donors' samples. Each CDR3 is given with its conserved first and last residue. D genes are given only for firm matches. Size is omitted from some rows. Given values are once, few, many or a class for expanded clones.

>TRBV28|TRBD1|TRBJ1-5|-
TGTGCCAGCAGTTTATACAGGGGGAGCAATCAGCCCCAGCATTTT
CASSLYRGSNQPQHF
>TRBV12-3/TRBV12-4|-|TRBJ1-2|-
TGTGCCAGCAGTTCTTACAAGATTGGCTACACCTTC
CASSSYKIGYTF
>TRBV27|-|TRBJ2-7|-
TGTGCCAGCGGCCACGAGCAGTACTTC
CASGHEQYF
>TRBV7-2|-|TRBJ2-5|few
TGTGCCAGCAGCTTAGTTGCCGGGATCAACCAAGAGACCCAGTACTTC
CASSLVAGINQETQYF
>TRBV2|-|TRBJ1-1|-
TGTGCCAGCAGTTTTCAAGGAGTGAACACTGAAGCTTTCTTT
CASSFQGVNTEAFF
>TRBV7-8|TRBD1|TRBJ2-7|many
TGTGCCAGCAGCTCCCCTCCGAGGGGGCTCTACGAGCAGTACTTC
CASSSPPRGLYEQYF
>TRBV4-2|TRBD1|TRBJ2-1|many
TGTGCCAGCAGCGGGACAGGATACAATGAGCAGTTCTTC
CASSGTGYNEQFF
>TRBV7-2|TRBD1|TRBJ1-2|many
TGTGCCAGCAGCGCAGATGGGACAGGAATCGGCTATGGCTACACCTTC
CASSADGTGIGYGYTF
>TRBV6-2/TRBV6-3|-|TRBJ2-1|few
TGTGCCAGCAGTTACTCTCTCTTCAATGGTGAGCAGTTCTTC
CASSYSLFNGEQFF
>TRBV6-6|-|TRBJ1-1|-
TGTGCCAGCAGTTACGTTTACACTGAAGCTTTCTTT
CASSYVYTEAFF
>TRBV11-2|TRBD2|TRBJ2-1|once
TGTGCCAGCAGCTTAGAAGAGGGTAGCGGGGCCAACAATGAGCAGTTCTTC
CASSLEEGSGANNEQFF
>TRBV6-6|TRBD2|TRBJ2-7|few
TGTGCCAGCACCCGACTAGCGGGAAACAACTACGAGCAGTACTTC
CASTRLAGNNYEQYF
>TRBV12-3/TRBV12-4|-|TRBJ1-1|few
TGTGCCAGCAGCCTTCGGGCTTTCTTT
CASSLRAFF
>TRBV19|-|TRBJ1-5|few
TGTGCCAGTAGTTTCACGGACAGAAGTAGCAATCAGCCCCAGCATTTT
CASSFTDRSSNQPQHF
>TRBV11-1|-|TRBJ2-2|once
TGTGCCAGCAGCTTTCCCCGGGACTCCCCAAACACCGGGGAGCTGTTTTTT
CASSFPRDSPNTGELFF
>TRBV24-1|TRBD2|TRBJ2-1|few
TGTGCCACCAGTGACCTGGGGCGGGAGGGCCTGGATGAGCAGTTCTTC
CATSDLGREGLDEQFF
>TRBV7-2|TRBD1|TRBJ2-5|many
TGTGCCAGCAGCCCGGGACAGGGAAGAGGGGAGACCCAGTACTTC
CASSPGQGRGETQYF
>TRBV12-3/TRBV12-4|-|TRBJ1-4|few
TGTGCCAGCAGTTTTGTTCAGGGGCTAGGGGAAAAACTGTTTTTT
CASSFVQGLGEKLFF
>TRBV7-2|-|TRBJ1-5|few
TGTGCCAGCAGCTCCATTAGGGGGAACGAGATTAGCAATCAGCCCCAGCATTTT
CASSSIRGNEISNQPQHF
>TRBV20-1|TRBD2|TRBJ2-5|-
TGCAGTGCTAGAGAGGATCCGGGACTAGCGGGAGAGGAGACCCAGTACTTC
CSAREDPGLAGEETQYF
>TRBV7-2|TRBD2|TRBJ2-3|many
TGTGCCAGCAGTCATGGGGATAGCGGGAGAGATACGCAGTATTTT
CASSHGDSGRDTQYF
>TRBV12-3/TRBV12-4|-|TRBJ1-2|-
TGTGCCAGCAGTTTAGCATCGACAGGTGGTGGCTACACCTTC
CASSLASTGGGYTF
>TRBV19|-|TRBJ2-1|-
TGTGCCAGTAGTATCCAGGGACCCTCCTACAATGAGCAGTTCTTC
CASSIQGPSYNEQFF
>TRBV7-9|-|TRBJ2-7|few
TGTGCCAGCAGCTTATCCGGAAACCCCTACGAGCAGTACTTC
CASSLSGNPYEQYF
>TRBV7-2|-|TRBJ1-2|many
TGTGCCAGCAGCTTAACGTCTATGTACTACTATGGCTACACCTTC
CASSLTSMYYYGYTF
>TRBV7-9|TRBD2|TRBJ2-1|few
TGTGCCAGCAGCTGGGGTAAGGCGGGAGTTTTCTACAATGAGCAGTTCTTC
CASSWGKAGVFYNEQFF
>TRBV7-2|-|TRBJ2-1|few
TGTGCCAGCAGGTATCTGGGGGCCGATTTCTTC
CASRYLGADFF
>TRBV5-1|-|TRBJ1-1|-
TGCGCCAGCAGTGCGGACGGCATGAACACTGAAGCTTTCTTT
CASSADGMNTEAFF
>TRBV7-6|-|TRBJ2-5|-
TGTGCCAGCAGCCACTCCCCGGGGGTGCAAGAGACCCAGTACTTC
CASSHSPGVQETQYF
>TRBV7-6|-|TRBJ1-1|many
TGTGCCAGCAGCTATGCTGGCGGGGGCCTCACTGAAGCTTTCTTT
CASSYAGGGLTEAFF
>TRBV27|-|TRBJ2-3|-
TGTGCCAGCACCTCTTTGTGGGTAGAACCGGATACGCAGTATTTT
CASTSLWVEPDTQYF
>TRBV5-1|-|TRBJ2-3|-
TGCGCCAGCACCTTCCAGGGTGGCGCGGATACGCAGTATTTT
CASTFQGGADTQYF
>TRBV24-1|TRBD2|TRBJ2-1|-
TGTGACACCAGTGGTGTAGGACTAGCGGGCAATGAGCAGTTCTTC
CDTSGVGLAGNEQFF
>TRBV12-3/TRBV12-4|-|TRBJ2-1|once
TGTGCCAGCAGCCCGGGACTTCGGGATGAGCAGTTCTTC
CASSPGLRDEQFF
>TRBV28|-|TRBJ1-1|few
TGTGCCAGCAGTTCCCCAGGGATTAACACTGAAGCTTTCTTT
CASSSPGINTEAFF
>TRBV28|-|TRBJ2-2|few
TGTGCCAGCAGTTCACCGGGACATCTCACCGGGGAGCTGTTTTTT
CASSSPGHLTGELFF
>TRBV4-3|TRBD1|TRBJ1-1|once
TGCGCCAGCAGCCGAGGGGACAGGGGGTTCGGTGACACTGAAGCTTTCTTT
CASSRGDRGFGDTEAFF
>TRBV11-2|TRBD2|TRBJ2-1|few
TGTGCCAGCAGCTCCGGTAGCGGGATCGACTTCTTC
CASSSGSGIDFF
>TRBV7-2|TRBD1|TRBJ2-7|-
TGTGCCAGCAGCTCAAGACAGGGCGGCTACGAGCAGTACTTC
CASSSRQGGYEQYF
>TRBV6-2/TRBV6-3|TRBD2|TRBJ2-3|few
TGTGCCAGCAGCCTCTCTGGGACTAGCGGGAGTTATACGCAGTATTTT
CASSLSGTSGSYTQYF
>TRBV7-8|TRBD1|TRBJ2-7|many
TGTGCCAGCAGCCCAGGGACAGGGGGGAACTACGAGCAGTACTTC
CASSPGTGGNYEQYF
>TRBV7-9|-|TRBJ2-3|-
TGTGCCAGCAGCTTAGTAACGGATTCAGATACGCAGTATTTT
CASSLVTDSDTQYF